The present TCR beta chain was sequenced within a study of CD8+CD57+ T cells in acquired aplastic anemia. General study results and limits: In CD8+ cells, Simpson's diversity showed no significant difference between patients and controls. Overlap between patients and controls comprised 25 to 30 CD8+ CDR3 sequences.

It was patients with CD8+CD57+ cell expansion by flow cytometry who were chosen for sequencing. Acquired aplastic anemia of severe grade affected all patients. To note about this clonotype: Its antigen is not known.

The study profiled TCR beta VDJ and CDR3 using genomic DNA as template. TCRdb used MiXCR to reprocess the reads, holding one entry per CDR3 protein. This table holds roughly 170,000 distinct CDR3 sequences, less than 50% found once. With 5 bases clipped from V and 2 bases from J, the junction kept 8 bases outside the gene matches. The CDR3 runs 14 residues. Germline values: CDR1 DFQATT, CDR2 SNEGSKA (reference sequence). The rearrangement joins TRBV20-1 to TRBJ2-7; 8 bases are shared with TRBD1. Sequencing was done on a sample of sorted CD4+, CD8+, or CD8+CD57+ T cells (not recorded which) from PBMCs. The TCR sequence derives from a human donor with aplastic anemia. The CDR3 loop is CSAEDRVGTYEQYF. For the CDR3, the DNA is TGCAGTGCTGAGGACAGGGTGGGAACCTACGAGCAGTACTTC.